One TCR beta chain is described in this entry. The sample is drawn from a study of control samples from healthy donors and cancer patients. Method: immunoSEQ multiplex PCR; TCRdb's copy keeps in-frame clones and lacks some. The sample carries over 150,000 clones, nearly 96% recorded once. Germline lookup yields CDR1 LGHNA and CDR2 YNFKEQ. CDR3 size: 15 residues. Deletions cut 0 bases from V and 0 bases from J, with 9 bases between. The V gene is TRBV4-2, the J gene TRBJ2-7, with D perhaps matching TRBD1 or TRBD2 (5 bases each). Sequenced sample: blood. The receptor comes from a woman aged 25 to 39 in good health. CDR3 amino acids: CASSQERDGSYEQYF. Written as DNA, the CDR3 is TGTGCCAGCAGCCAAGAAAGGGACGGCTCCTACGAGCAGTACTTC.